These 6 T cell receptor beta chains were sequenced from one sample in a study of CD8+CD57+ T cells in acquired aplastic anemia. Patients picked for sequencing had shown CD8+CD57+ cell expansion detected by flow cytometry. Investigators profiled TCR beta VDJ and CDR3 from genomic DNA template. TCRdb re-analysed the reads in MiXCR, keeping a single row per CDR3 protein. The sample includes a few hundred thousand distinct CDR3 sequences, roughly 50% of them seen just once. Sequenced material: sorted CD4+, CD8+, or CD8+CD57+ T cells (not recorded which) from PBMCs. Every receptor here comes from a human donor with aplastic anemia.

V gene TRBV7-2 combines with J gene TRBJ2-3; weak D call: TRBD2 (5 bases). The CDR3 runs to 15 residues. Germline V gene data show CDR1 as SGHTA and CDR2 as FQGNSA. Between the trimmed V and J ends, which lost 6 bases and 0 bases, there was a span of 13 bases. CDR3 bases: TGTGCCAGCAGGAACGCGGGCGCTAGCACAGATACGCAGTATTTT. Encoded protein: CASRNAGASTDTQYF. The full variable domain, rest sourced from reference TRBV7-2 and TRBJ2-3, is GAGVSQSPSNKVTEKGKDVELRCDPISGHTALYWYRQSLGQGLEFLIYFQGNSAPDKSGLPSDRFSAERTGGSVSTLTIQRTQQEDSAVYLCASRNAGASTDTQYFGPGTRLTVL.

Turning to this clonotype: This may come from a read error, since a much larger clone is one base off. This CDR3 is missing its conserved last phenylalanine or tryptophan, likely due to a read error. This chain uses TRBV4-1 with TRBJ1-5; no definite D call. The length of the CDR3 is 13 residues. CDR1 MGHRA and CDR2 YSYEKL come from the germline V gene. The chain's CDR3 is CASSSDGYQPQHS. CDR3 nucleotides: TGTGCCAGCAGTTCGGACGGTTATCAGCCCCAGCATTCT.

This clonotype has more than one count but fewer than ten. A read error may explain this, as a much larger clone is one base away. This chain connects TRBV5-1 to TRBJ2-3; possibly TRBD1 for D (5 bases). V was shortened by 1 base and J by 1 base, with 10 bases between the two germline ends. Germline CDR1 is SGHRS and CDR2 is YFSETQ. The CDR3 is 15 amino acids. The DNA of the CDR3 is TGCGCCAGCAGCTTGAAGGGGTTGGGCACAGATACGCAGTATTTT. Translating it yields CASSLKGLGTDTQYF. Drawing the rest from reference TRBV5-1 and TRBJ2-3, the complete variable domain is KAGVTQTPRYLIKTRGQQVTLSCSPISGHRSVSWYQQTPGQGLQFLFEYFSETQRNKGNFPGRFSGRQFSNSRSEMNVSTLELGDSALYLCASSLKGLGTDTQYFGPGTRLTVL.

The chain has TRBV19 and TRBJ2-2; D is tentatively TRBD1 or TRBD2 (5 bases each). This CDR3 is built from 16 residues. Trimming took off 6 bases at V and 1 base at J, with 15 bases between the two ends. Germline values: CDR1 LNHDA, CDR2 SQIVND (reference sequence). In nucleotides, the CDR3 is TGTGCCAGTAGGGGTACGAGGGGCAGGAACACCGGGGAGCTGTTTTTT. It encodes CASRGTRGRNTGELFF. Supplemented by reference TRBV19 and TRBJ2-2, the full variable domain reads DGGITQSPKYLFRKEGQNVTLSCEQNLNHDAMYWYRQDPGQGLRLIYYSQIVNDFQKGDIAEGYSVSREKKESFPLTVTSAQKNPTAFYLCASRGTRGRNTGELFFGEGSRLTVL.

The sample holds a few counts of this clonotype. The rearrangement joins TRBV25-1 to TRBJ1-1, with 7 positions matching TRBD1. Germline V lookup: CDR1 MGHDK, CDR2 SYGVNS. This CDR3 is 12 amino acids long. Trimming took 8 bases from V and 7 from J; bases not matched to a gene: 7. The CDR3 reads CASEGTVSEAFF. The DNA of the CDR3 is TGTGCCAGCGAGGGGACAGTCAGTGAAGCTTTCTTT. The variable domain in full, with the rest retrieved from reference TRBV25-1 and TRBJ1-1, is EADIYQTPRYLVIGTGKKITLECSQTMGHDKMYWYQQDPGMELHLIHYSYGVNSTEKGDLSSESTVSRIRTEHFPLTLESARPSHTSQYLCASEGTVSEAFFGQGTRLTVV.

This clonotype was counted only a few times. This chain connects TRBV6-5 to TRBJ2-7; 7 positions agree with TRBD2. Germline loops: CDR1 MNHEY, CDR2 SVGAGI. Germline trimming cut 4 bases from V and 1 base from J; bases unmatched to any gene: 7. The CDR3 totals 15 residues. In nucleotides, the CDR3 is TGTGCCAGCAGTTGGGGGTCGGGGGGATCCTACGAGCAGTACTTC. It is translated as CASSWGSGGSYEQYF.